One and the same sample provided the 24 T cell receptor beta chains below, sequenced in a study of a mutant IDH1 vaccine in newly diagnosed glioma. Time point in this sample: week 35, safety follow-up. Each dose delivered 300 ug of mutant IDH1 20-mer peptide subcutaneously with imiquimod. Assay used: immunoSEQ multiplex PCR; TCRdb lists only in-frame clones, some missing. The sample includes about 68,000 clones, roughly 83% of them seen just once. Their antigen targets remain unknown. The source material was PBMCs, sampled from a glioma patient whose treatment included an IDH1 peptide vaccine. Every receptor here comes from a man between 18 and 29 years old with glioma.

The chain recombines TRBV4-2 with TRBJ2-7; unclear D gene. The ends were cut back, 0 bases at V and 6 bases at J, with 15 bases in the middle. The CDR3 has 15 residues. Germline assignment: CDR1 LGHNA and CDR2 YNFKEQ. The CDR3 loop reads CASSQDSGAAFEQYF. DNA of the CDR3: TGTGCCAGCAGCCAAGACTCCGGTGCGGCTTTCGAGCAGTACTTC.

The chain carries TRBV18 and TRBJ1-5; maybe TRBD1 (5 bases). This CDR3 region has 13 residues. Trimming took off 2 bases at V and 6 bases at J, with 8 bases between the two ends. CDR1 KGHSH and CDR2 LQKENI come from the germline V gene. The CDR3 region has the DNA TGTGCCAGCTCACCAGACAGTGGTCAGCCCCAGCATTTT. It codes for CASSPDSGQPQHF.

The chain is built from TRBV6-6 and TRBJ2-1; 7 bases are a match to TRBD2. Germline lookup yields CDR1 MNHNY and CDR2 SVGAGI (reference sequence). This CDR3 comprises 16 residues. The ends lost 6 bases at V and 1 base at J; junction bases unmatched: 9. The CDR3 DNA reads as TGTGCCAGCAGAAGACTCATAGCGGGTTCCTACAATGAGCAGTTCTTC. Amino acids: CASRRLIAGSYNEQFF.

This clone has a handful of counts. The V gene is TRBV6-5, the J gene TRBJ2-7; 7 bases map to TRBD2. Germline V gives CDR1 MNHEY, CDR2 SVGAGI. V was clipped by 6 bases and J by 2 bases; unmatched bases: 7. This CDR3 has 14 amino acids. CDR3 coding DNA: TGTGCCAGCAGCCCCCGAAGCGGGGCCTACGAGCAGTACTTC. This encodes CASSPRSGAYEQYF.

The rearrangement links TRBV7-2 to TRBJ1-2; D is unclear. The CDR3 runs 15 residues. Trimming stripped 1 base from V and 7 bases from J, with 16 bases between. CDR1 is SGHTA and CDR2 is FQGNSA in the germline V gene. The CDR3: CASSLGQQLTIGYTF. CDR3 DNA sequence: TGTGCCAGCAGCTTAGGACAACAGTTAACTATTGGCTACACCTTC.

The rearrangement joins TRBV10-1 to TRBJ1-1; D ambiguous. Germline V gene data show CDR1 as WNHNN and CDR2 as SYGVQD (reference sequence). The CDR3 is 14 residues long. V lost 7 bases, J lost 7 bases, and 19 bases lay in between. CDR3 protein: CASKTHINISEAFF. CDR3 sequence (DNA): TGCGCCAGCAAGACGCATATTAACATCAGTGAAGCTTTCTTT.

This chain joins TRBV29-1 and TRBJ2-3; possible D gene TRBD2, 5 bases. Per germline, CDR1 SQVTM and CDR2 ANQGSEA. The CDR3 length is 12 residues. Trimming cost V 8 bases and J 5 bases, with 14 bases left between them. The CDR3 DNA follows: TGCAGCATTAACCGCCGGGGAGATACGCAGTATTTT. This encodes CSINRRGDTQYF.

This chain links TRBV7-9 with TRBJ1-1; 10 nucleotides match TRBD1. This CDR3 spans 15 amino acids. Germline loops: CDR1 SEHNR, CDR2 FQNEAQ (reference sequence). With V trimmed by 5 bases and J by 4 bases, 7 bases remained unmatched. The DNA for the CDR3 is TGTGCCAGCAGCGGACGGGACAGGGGCGGCACTGAAGCTTTCTTT. Its translation is CASSGRDRGGTEAFF.

This clone was seen only a few times. This chain joins TRBV30 and TRBJ1-1; D not certain. The length of the CDR3 is 10 residues. CDR1 is GTSNPN and CDR2 is SVGIG in the germline V gene (reference sequence). V dropped 4 bases and J dropped 11 bases, with 11 bases sitting between them. The CDR3 reads CAWKNVNAFF. The CDR3 nucleotides are TGTGCCTGGAAAAACGTGAATGCTTTCTTT.

J is TRBJ2-1 and V is TRBV7-3, with a possible D match to TRBD1 (5 bases). CDR1 is SGHTA and CDR2 is FQGTGA in the germline V gene. V was trimmed by 2 bases and J by 10 bases, leaving 9 bases between them. CDR3 length: 12 amino acids. The CDR3 is CASSLQGYEQFF. The DNA of the CDR3 is TGTGCCAGCAGCTTACAGGGTTACGAGCAGTTCTTC.

The chain employs TRBV30 and TRBJ2-2; 7 positions agree with TRBD1. With V trimmed by 4 bases and J by 6 bases, 8 bases remained unmatched. This CDR3 is 14 amino acids long. Per germline, CDR1 GTSNPN and CDR2 SVGIG (reference sequence). CDR3 nucleotide sequence: TGTGCCTGGAACCCAGGGACAGCGCCCGGGGAGCTGTTTTTT. Translating gives CAWNPGTAPGELFF.

The chain carries TRBV30 and TRBJ1-1; 7 bases are shared with TRBD1. Trimming took 3 bases from V and 2 from J; bases not matched to a gene: 9. The germline gives CDR1 GTSNPN, CDR2 SVGIG (reference sequence). This CDR3 spans 15 amino acids. DNA for the CDR3: TGTGCCTGGAGCCTCGACAGGGAGGTTAACACTGAAGCTTTCTTT. Translating gives CAWSLDREVNTEAFF.

The chain couples TRBV27 to TRBJ2-7; 7 positions agree with TRBD2. Germline V gene lookup returns CDR1 MNHEY and CDR2 SMNVEV (reference sequence). The CDR3 spans 15 residues. J gave up 2 bases and V 6 bases, and 10 bases lay outside the gene matches. The chain's CDR3 is CASRPLSRGTYEQYF. The CDR3 DNA reads as TGTGCCAGCAGACCCCTGTCGCGGGGGACCTACGAGCAGTACTTC.

This clone was recorded a few times. V usage is TRBV27 and J usage is TRBJ1-4; no definite D call. Trimming cost V 6 bases and J 5 bases, with 4 bases left between them. Per germline, CDR1 MNHEY and CDR2 SMNVEV (reference sequence). This CDR3 is built from 11 residues. In DNA, the CDR3 is TGTGCCAGCAGGGAGAATGAAAAACTGTTTTTT. Translation: CASRENEKLFF.

This clone was recorded only once. The V gene is TRBV2, the J gene TRBJ2-1, with D possibly TRBD2 on 6 matching bases. V shed 8 bases and J shed 7 bases, with 12 bases lying between them. Germline V CDR1 and CDR2: SNHLY, FYNNEI. The CDR3 loop spans 12 amino acids. The chain's CDR3 is CASRGLLNEQFF. Here the CDR3 DNA reads TGTGCCAGCCGGGGACTCCTGAATGAGCAGTTCTTC.

V is TRBV5-1 and J is TRBJ1-2; D remains ambiguous. The V gene's germline CDR1 is SGHRS and CDR2 YFSETQ. The germline V and J ends were trimmed by 5 bases and 2 bases, with 10 bases remaining between them. CDR3 length: 13 amino acids. In DNA, the CDR3 is TGCGCCAGCAGTCATGGTGCGAACTATGGCTACACCTTC. Translating gives CASSHGANYGYTF. The variable domain in full, completed from reference TRBV5-1 and TRBJ1-2, reads KAGVTQTPRYLIKTRGQQVTLSCSPISGHRSVSWYQQTPGQGLQFLFEYFSETQRNKGNFPGRFSGRQFSNSRSEMNVSTLELGDSALYLCASSHGANYGYTFGSGTRLTVV.

J is TRBJ1-1 and V is TRBV19; D unresolved. The CDR3 contains 15 residues. Germline CDR1 reads LNHDA; CDR2 reads SQIVND (reference sequence). Trimming took 2 bases from V and 3 from J, leaving 13 bases between them. The CDR3 DNA is TGTGCCAGTAGTATACGGTCAGCCTCCTACACTGAAGCTTTCTTT. Translated: CASSIRSASYTEAFF.

V usage is TRBV9 and J usage is TRBJ1-6; the D is unclear. Trimming left V 3 bases short and J 0 bases short, with 16 bases between. Germline CDR1 and CDR2: SGDLS and YYNGEE. This CDR3 spans 18 amino acids. The CDR3 DNA reads TGTGCCAGCAGCGCAGCCCGAACGAGGAACTCCTATAATTCACCCCTCCACTTT. Protein: CASSAARTRNSYNSPLHF.

The CDR3 DNA sequence: TGTGCCAGCAGCTCGGTGTTGAAATTTAATAATTCACCCCTCCACTTT. This encodes CASSSVLKFNNSPLHF. This chain connects TRBV5-6 to TRBJ1-6; D gene unclear. Germline V CDR1 and CDR2: SGHDT, YYEEEE. V was trimmed by 3 bases and J by 5 bases, leaving 15 bases between them. The length of the CDR3 is 16 residues.

In this sample, this clone turned up a few times. The CDR3, as DNA: TGTGCCAGCAGTGTGTATGGGTCGAACACTGAAGCTTTCTTT. This encodes CASSVYGSNTEAFF. The rearrangement uses TRBV25-1 and TRBJ1-1; D is unclear. V was shortened by 4 bases and J by 1 base, with 10 bases between the two germline ends. The germline CDR1 and CDR2 sequences are MGHDK and SYGVNS. The CDR3 loop spans 14 amino acids. The full variable domain, its missing parts supplied by reference TRBV25-1 and TRBJ1-1, is EADIYQTPRYLVIGTGKKITLECSQTMGHDKMYWYQQDPGMELHLIHYSYGVNSTEKGDLSSESTVSRIRTEHFPLTLESARPSHTSQYLCASSVYGSNTEAFFGQGTRLTVV.

This clone showed up just a few times. The rearrangement links TRBV7-2 to TRBJ1-1; TRBD1 aligns across 7 bases. The germline V gene encodes CDR1 SGHTA and CDR2 FQGNSA. V shed 5 bases, J shed 3 bases, and the junction held 3 bases outside the gene matches. This CDR3 region has 13 residues. DNA of the CDR3: TGTGCCAGCAGCCTACAGGGGCACACTGAAGCTTTCTTT. This translates into CASSLQGHTEAFF. The entire variable domain, with the rest obtained from reference TRBV7-2 and TRBJ1-1, is as follows: GAGVSQSPSNKVTEKGKDVELRCDPISGHTALYWYRQSLGQGLEFLIYFQGNSAPDKSGLPSDRFSAERTGGSVSTLTIQRTQQEDSAVYLCASSLQGHTEAFFGQGTRLTVV.

This clone appeared once. The J gene is TRBJ2-2, the V gene TRBV5-5; D call uncertain. This CDR3 comprises 11 residues. Trimming took off 3 bases at V and 7 bases at J, with 4 bases between the two ends. The germline V gene encodes CDR1 SGHKS and CDR2 YYEKEE (reference sequence). For the CDR3, the DNA is TGTGCCAGCAGCTACGTCGGGGAGCTGTTTTTT. It yields the protein CASSYVGELFF.

The CDR3 loop reads CASSSQGYTEAFF. DNA for the CDR3: TGTGCCAGTAGTAGTCAGGGATACACTGAAGCTTTCTTT. The rearrangement uses TRBV19 and TRBJ1-1; D may be TRBD1 (5 bases). The CDR3 extends over 13 amino acids. Germline loops: CDR1 LNHDA, CDR2 SQIVND (reference sequence). The V gene lost 4 bases and the J gene lost 3 bases, with 9 bases spanning the gap. Supplemented by reference TRBV19 and TRBJ1-1, the full variable domain reads DGGITQSPKYLFRKEGQNVTLSCEQNLNHDAMYWYRQDPGQGLRLIYYSQIVNDFQKGDIAEGYSVSREKKESFPLTVTSAQKNPTAFYLCASSSQGYTEAFFGQGTRLTVV.

The genes are TRBV4-3 and TRBJ2-6; D is perhaps TRBD2 (6 bases). CDR3 length: 17 residues. V was clipped by 1 base and J by 2 bases, with 12 bases between them. Germline V gene data show CDR1 as LGHNA and CDR2 as YSLEER. The CDR3 protein is CASSQGRDWAGANVLTF. DNA for the CDR3: TGCGCCAGCAGCCAAGGGCGGGACTGGGCTGGGGCCAACGTCCTGACTTTC.